The T cell receptor (beta chain) described here comes from a study of T cell changes during pregnancy in multiple sclerosis (dated by TCRdb to between 2019 and 2020). Regarding the complete study: Changes in the T cell repertoire over the course of pregnancy were examined in this study in women with multiple sclerosis.

V sheds 4 bases and J sheds 5 bases, leaving 12 bases between their ends. The CDR3, from cysteine to phenylalanine, totals 13 residues. Of all the DNA, just the CDR3 is kept, 39 bases in frame from base 1. For CDR1 and CDR2, the germline V gene lists SGHDT and YYEEEE. A note on this clone: Its antigen specificity is not known. No base qualities exist here, and no much larger clone lies one base off it.

Libraries came from the immunoSEQ multiplex PCR assay. This is the immuneACCESS table as TCRdb keeps it, with only in-frame sequences that have V and J called. A part of the clones is gone; compared with another copy, unresolved V genes explain less than half, and the rest is unexplained. The sample records around 80,000 clones, about 90% of which are singletons. The top ten constitute almost 1.5% of the sample. This receptor was identified in a female donor with multiple sclerosis, enrolled in a pregnancy study. The specimen was peripheral blood, collected before pregnancy. The rearrangement combines TRBV5-6 with TRBJ1-1; TRBD1 is possibly the D segment (5 matching bases). The bases read TGTGCCAGCAGCCCCGACAGCGGGACTGAAGCTTTCTTT. Its coded protein is CASSPDSGTEAFF.